A single TCR beta chain is shown here with its context. Antigen: not known. There are 18 residues in the CDR3. Losses at the gene ends were 7 bases for V and 0 bases for J; bases not matched to a gene: 17. Germline values: CDR1 SQVTM, CDR2 ANQGSEA. PCR used 60 Vbeta primers and 13 Jbeta primers. The repertoire was sequenced with immunoSEQ multiplex PCR; TCRdb's copy has only in-frame clones and lacks some. The table records some 69,000 clones, approximately 79% of them present only once. These data are taken from a study of cytomegalovirus exposure and HLA in healthy donors. About the study: In an earlier analysis, approximately 120 million unique TCR beta sequences were found from 150 million to 200 million T cells. The study, taken as a whole, reports: Reports indicate that TCR beta sequences accurately predicted the HLA-A and HLA-B alleles of most subjects. Cytomegalovirus association was listed for 150 to 200 TCR beta chains.

The sequencing input was PBMCs. This receptor was obtained from a woman in her twenties or thirties in good health and CMV-seronegative. The genes are TRBV29-1 and TRBJ2-2; 7 bases match TRBD1. The CDR3 DNA is TGCAGCGCTCTCGTCTCACCGGACAGGCCTCCGAACACCGGGGAGCTGTTTTTT. Its protein is CSALVSPDRPPNTGELFF.